Following are 6 T cell receptor beta chains from one sample sequenced in a study of blood T cell repertoires in COVID-19. Profiled with immunoSEQ multiplex PCR; TCRdb holds only in-frame clones, not every one. The sample includes approximately 97,000 clones, around 87% of them seen just once. Sequenced input: peripheral blood. The receptors stem from a human donor in a cohort sampled during active COVID-19.

The CDR3 DNA reads TGTGCCAGCAGTCAACGACTAGCGCCCCACTACGAGCAGTACTTC. Protein: CASSQRLAPHYEQYF. The chain recombines TRBV27 with TRBJ2-7, with 8 bases matching TRBD2. After removal of 5 bases from V and 3 bases from J, the junction contained 9 bases not matched to a gene. The CDR3 contains 15 residues. Germline V CDR1 and CDR2: MNHEY, SMNVEV (reference sequence).

This sequence joins TRBV7-8 and TRBJ2-7, with D possibly being TRBD2 (6 bases). The CDR3 has 15 residues. Germline assignment: CDR1 SGHVS and CDR2 FQNEAQ. V lost 6 bases and J 5 bases, leaving 20 bases between the germline ends. The CDR3 sequence is CASSSVSGLGNEQYF. Written as DNA, the CDR3 is TGTGCCAGCAGTAGCGTTAGCGGCCTTGGGAACGAGCAGTACTTC.

V is TRBV18 and J is TRBJ2-5; 7 positions match TRBD1. Germline V gives CDR1 KGHSH, CDR2 LQKENI. This CDR3 is built from 13 residues. The junction had 0 bases not matched to a gene; V was cut back by 2 bases and J by 3 bases. The CDR3 sequence is CASSPTGEETQYF. The CDR3 region has the DNA TGTGCCAGCTCACCAACAGGGGAAGAGACCCAGTACTTC.

CDR3 loop: CASSLVSGDEKLFF. CDR3 nucleotide sequence: TGCGCCAGCAGCTTGGTTTCAGGGGACGAAAAACTGTTTTTT. V usage is TRBV5-1 and J usage is TRBJ1-4; D may be TRBD1 (6 bases). The CDR3 has 14 amino acids. V was pared by 0 bases and J by 8 bases, with 11 bases between. CDR1 and CDR2 from the germline V gene are SGHRS and YFSETQ.

This clone was seen just once. The chain employs TRBV5-1 and TRBJ2-2; 8 positions match TRBD2. V shed 4 bases, J shed 5 bases, and the junction held 13 bases outside the gene matches. The V gene's germline CDR1 is SGHRS and CDR2 YFSETQ. This CDR3 has 17 residues. The CDR3 DNA is TGCGCCAGCAGCATTAGGACTAGCCCGAGCAGGACCGGGGAGCTGTTTTTT. Its protein is CASSIRTSPSRTGELFF.

The chain links TRBV3-1 (or the pseudogene TRBV3-2) to TRBJ2-3, with TRBD2 identical over 9 bases. Looked up from germline, CDR1 is LGHDT and CDR2 is YNNKEL (reference sequence). The CDR3 sequence is 16 residues long. With 5 bases clipped from V and 2 bases from J, the junction kept 8 bases outside the gene matches. CDR3 bases: TGTGCCAGCAGCTCCGCGGGGGGGGCCGCCACAGATACGCAGTATTTT. This encodes CASSSAGGAATDTQYF.